The present TCR beta chain was sequenced within a study of cytomegalovirus exposure and HLA in healthy donors. Findings of the study overall: Several of the most significant clusters were apparently associated with common viral pathogens in a later analysis. The study had only CMV serostatus as immune exposure information. The authors later found most CMV-associated TCR beta chains appeared HLA-restricted.

Primers included in the PCR were 60 Vbeta and 13 Jbeta primers. The method was immunoSEQ multiplex PCR; TCRdb's version includes in-frame clones alone and lacks a portion of them. Among under 150,000 clones listed, 65% to 85% were seen once. CDR1 DFQATT and CDR2 SNEGSKA come from the germline V gene (reference sequence). Deletions cut 8 bases from V and 0 bases from J, with 7 bases between. This CDR3 has 11 amino acids. To note about this clone: Antigen unknown.

This TCR was sampled from a woman in her 40s in good health and CMV-seropositive. The sequenced material came from PBMCs. The chain joins TRBV20-1 to TRBJ1-1; D gene unclear. The CDR3 DNA reads as TGCAGTCCTCCGGTGAACACTGAAGCTTTCTTT. Translated: CSPPVNTEAFF.